This T cell receptor (beta chain) is from a study of shared clonotypes between healthy human individuals. V lost 0 bases and J 3 bases, leaving 5 bases between the germline ends. Germline-derived CDR1 and CDR2 are MNHEY and SVGAGI. The CDR3 runs 13 residues. In the naive CD8 group, cells lacked CD45RO and were positively selected for CCR7, so terminally differentiated effector memory CD45RA+ cells were left out. The sorted-subset replicate PCRs were given around 200 ng DNA, which is 25,000 to 35,000 T cell genomes. Sequenced by immunoSEQ multiplex PCR; TCRdb stores in-frame clones only, minus some. Of about 2 million clones listed, approximately 94% are singletons.

Sequenced: naive CD8+ T cells sorted from blood. The V call is TRBV6-5, the J call TRBJ1-1; D unclear. This sequence was found in a man aged 18-30 years in good health. Here the CDR3 DNA reads TGTGCCAGCAGTTACTCGACCCACACTGAAGCTTTCTTT. This codes for CASSYSTHTEAFF.